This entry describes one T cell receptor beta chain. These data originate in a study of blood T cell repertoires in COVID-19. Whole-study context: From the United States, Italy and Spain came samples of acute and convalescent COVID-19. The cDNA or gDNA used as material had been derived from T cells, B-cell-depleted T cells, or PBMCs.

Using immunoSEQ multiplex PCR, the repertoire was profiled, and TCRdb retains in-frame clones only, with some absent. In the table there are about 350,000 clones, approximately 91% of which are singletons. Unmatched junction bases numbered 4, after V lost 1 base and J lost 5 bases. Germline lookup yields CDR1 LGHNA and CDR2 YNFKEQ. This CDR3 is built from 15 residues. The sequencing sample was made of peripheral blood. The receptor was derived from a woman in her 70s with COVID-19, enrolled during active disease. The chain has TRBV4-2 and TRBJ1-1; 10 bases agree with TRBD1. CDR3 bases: TGTGCCAGCAGCCAAGGTTGGGACAGGGGAACTGAAGCTTTCTTT. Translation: CASSQGWDRGTEAFF.